Listed below are T cell receptor beta chains from one sample, sequenced in a study of post-analysis software for immune sequencing data. One entry per CDR3 protein, called by TCRdb with MiXCR from the PCR reads. The sample consists of some 690,000 distinct CDR3 sequences, less than 35% of them appearing once. The sample taken for sequencing was blood. These receptors came from a girl aged 5 to 17 with multiple sclerosis. Each CDR3 is given with its conserved first and last residue. D genes are given only for firm matches. Clone size is stated in some rows and not others, as once, few, many or a class when expanded.

j_call d_call clone_size v_call cdr3_nt cdr3_aa
TRBJ2-5 NA NA TRBV7-2 TGTGCCAGCAGCCCCCCGGGGCAGGGCCGAGAGACCCAGTACTTC CASSPPGQGRETQYF
TRBJ1-5 NA NA TRBV7-9 TGTGCCAGCAGCCCAGGCGGGTGGGCTAGCAATCAGCCCCAGCATTTT CASSPGGWASNQPQHF
TRBJ1-2 NA NA TRBV12-3/TRBV12-4 TGTGCCAGCAGTTTAGCGTGGGGGGTAGGCGGCTACACCTTC CASSLAWGVGGYTF
TRBJ2-7 NA NA TRBV11-2 TGTGCCAGCAGCTTCAGACTAGGACGACTTAATGAGCAGTACTTC CASSFRLGRLNEQYF
TRBJ1-1 TRBD1 NA TRBV18 TGTGCTAGCTCAGCGGATTTCCGGGACAGCGAAGCTTTCTTT CASSADFRDSEAFF
TRBJ2-1 TRBD2 few TRBV29-1 TGCAGCGTTGAAGAATGGGGGGAGGGTAAAGTCTGGCAGTTCTTC CSVEEWGEGKVWQFF
TRBJ2-7 NA few TRBV7-2 TGTGCCAGCAGCTCAGGACGGGGATCCTACGAGCAGTACTTC CASSSGRGSYEQYF
TRBJ2-1 NA few TRBV29-1 TGCAGCGCCGGAAAACTTACTAGTAATGAGCAGTTCTTC CSAGKLTSNEQFF
TRBJ2-5 TRBD1 NA TRBV2 TGTGCCAGCAGTGATCAGGGGGCCATACAAGAGACCCAGTACTTC CASSDQGAIQETQYF
TRBJ1-2 NA NA TRBV9 TGTGCCAGCAGCGTAGTGGGTCAGGGGCCAATTAGTGGCTACACCTTC CASSVVGQGPISGYTF
TRBJ2-6 TRBD1 few TRBV24-1 TGTGCCACCAGCTGGACAGGCGGGTCTGGGGCCAACGTCCTGACTTTC CATSWTGGSGANVLTF
TRBJ2-4 NA few TRBV7-9 TGTGCCAGCAGCTTAGGGCAGGACGCCTGGGATGCCAAAAACATTCAGTACTTC CASSLGQDAWDAKNIQYF
TRBJ2-5 NA NA TRBV7-9 TGTGCCAGCAGCTTACCGGGGCACCAAGAGACCCAGTACTTC CASSLPGHQETQYF
TRBJ1-5 NA once TRBV7-2 TGTGCCAGCAGCTTAATCGCAGGGAGTGGGAATCAGCCCCAGCATTTT CASSLIAGSGNQPQHF
TRBJ2-5 TRBD2 NA TRBV7-2 TGTGCCAGCAGCGCCGGGACTAGCGGGCTGGAGACCCAGTACTTC CASSAGTSGLETQYF
TRBJ1-2 NA few TRBV14 TGTGCCAGCAGCCAACTGACCAACTATGGCTACACCTTC CASSQLTNYGYTF
TRBJ2-2 TRBD1 NA TRBV2 TGTGCCAGCAGCGAAGACAGGGGCCGACTGTTTTTT CASSEDRGRLFF
TRBJ2-7 TRBD2 NA TRBV20-1 TGCAGTGCTTTCGGACTAGGCGATTACGAGCAGTACTTC CSAFGLGDYEQYF
TRBJ2-1 NA NA TRBV9 TGTGCCAGCAGCGCCGGGTTAGCGGAAACCTACAATGAGCAGTTCTTC CASSAGLAETYNEQFF
TRBJ2-1 TRBD2 few TRBV29-1 TGCAGCGTTGAGGGTTTTAGCGGGAGCTCCTACAATGAGCAGTTCTTC CSVEGFSGSSYNEQFF
TRBJ2-5 NA many TRBV12-3/TRBV12-4 TGTGCCAGCGGAAAACGGATCCAAGAGACCCAGTACTTC CASGKRIQETQYF
TRBJ1-1 TRBD1 NA TRBV20-1 TGCAGTGCTGGATCCACAGGGGGCGGGAACACTGAAGCTTTCTTT CSAGSTGGGNTEAFF
TRBJ2-4 NA few TRBV7-2 TGTGCCAGCAGCTCTGGGACCCCTTTGGGGCAGTACTTC CASSSGTPLGQYF
TRBJ2-1 NA NA TRBV6-5 TGTGCCAGCAGTTACGACGGGAGTTTCCACAATGAGCAGTTCTTC CASSYDGSFHNEQFF
TRBJ2-1 NA few TRBV6-2/TRBV6-3 TGTGCCAGCAGTTACTCGACTATCTCCTACAATGAGCAGTTCTTC CASSYSTISYNEQFF
TRBJ2-7 NA few TRBV29-1 TGCAGCGCTACGAACGTCCAGCAGTACTTC CSATNVQQYF
TRBJ2-3 TRBD1 few TRBV7-2 TGTGCCAGCAGCAAGGGACAGGGGAGCACAGATACGCAGTATTTT CASSKGQGSTDTQYF
TRBJ2-7 NA few TRBV5-1 TGCGCCAGCAGCCTGGGGCCGAACCATAGGCAATCGGGGGACTCCTACGAGCAGTACTTC CASSLGPNHRQSGDSYEQYF
TRBJ2-5 NA NA TRBV20-1 TGCAGTGCTAGAGTCGGGGGCTCCAGGACCCAGTACTTC CSARVGGSRTQYF
TRBJ2-1 NA NA TRBV5-1 TGCGCCAGCAGCCCCGCGGGGAAAGGGTACAATGAGCAGTTCTTC CASSPAGKGYNEQFF
TRBJ2-5 TRBD2 NA TRBV5-1 TGCGCCAGCAGCTCGGGAGGAGGGGCCGGGGAGACCCAGTACTTC CASSSGGGAGETQYF
TRBJ2-7 NA NA TRBV7-2 TGTGCCAGCAGCCTTGCTCCGACAGAATTTTACGAGCAGTACTTC CASSLAPTEFYEQYF
TRBJ1-2 NA NA TRBV15 TGTGCCACCAGCAACCCTAAAGGGGTACATTATGGCTACACCTTC CATSNPKGVHYGYTF
TRBJ2-2 NA NA TRBV29-1 TGCAGCGTTGGGAGGGCTATCAACACCGGGGAGCTGTTTTTT CSVGRAINTGELFF
TRBJ1-4 NA many TRBV6-5 TGTGCCAGCAGTTACTCGGGAGGCGCAGGGGAAAAACTGTTTTTT CASSYSGGAGEKLFF